The rows below give T cell receptor beta chains drawn from one sample of a study of T cell repertoires in cytomegalovirus infection. Each CDR3 protein gets one entry after TCRdb re-called the reads with MiXCR. The sample holds fewer than 550,000 distinct CDR3 sequences, about 17% seen once. The sample comprised CD8+ T cells from PBMCs. These receptors were collected from a human donor in good health (CMV status not recorded). Some clones in this sample may be carry-over from other donors' samples. CDR3s include the opening cysteine and the closing phenylalanine or tryptophan. D genes are given only for firm matches. A row's size may be missing; if present it is once, few, many or a size class.

cdr3_aa cdr3_nt j_call clone_size v_call d_call
CSVDPSGGSYNEQFF TGCAGCGTTGATCCATCAGGGGGGTCCTACAATGAGCAGTTCTTC TRBJ2-1 NA TRBV29-1 NA
CASSYSTRGLVNSPLHF TGTGCCAGCAGTTACTCGACCCGGGGGCTCGTGAATTCACCCCTCCACTTT TRBJ1-6 many TRBV6-5 NA
CASSLSDWSPPYNEQFF TGTGCCAGCAGCTTATCAGACTGGAGTCCACCCTACAATGAGCAGTTCTTC TRBJ2-1 many TRBV11-2 NA
CASSQVEGPGYEQYF TGTGCCAGCAGCCAAGTTGAGGGGCCGGGGTACGAGCAGTACTTC TRBJ2-7 NA TRBV4-2 NA
CASSPRDIWTQQYF TGTGCCAGCTCACCCCGGGACATCTGGACACAGCAGTACTTC TRBJ2-7 few TRBV18 NA
CASRYDSGNTEAFF TGTGCCAGCAGATATGACAGTGGGAACACTGAAGCTTTCTTT TRBJ1-1 many TRBV12-3/TRBV12-4 NA
CASSEKREKAEQFF TGTGCCAGCAGTGAAAAGCGGGAGAAAGCTGAGCAGTTCTTC TRBJ2-1 NA TRBV6-1 TRBD2
CASSQFENSGNTIYF TGCGCCAGCAGCCAATTTGAAAACTCTGGAAACACCATATATTTT TRBJ1-3 many TRBV4-1 NA
CASKKRGRLRNDTQYF TGTGCCAGCAAGAAAAGGGGGCGACTACGAAATGATACGCAGTATTTT TRBJ2-3 many TRBV12-3/TRBV12-4 TRBD1
CASSPTPPGQGNYGYTF TGTGCCAGCAGTCCCACGCCCCCGGGACAGGGGAACTATGGCTACACCTTC TRBJ1-2 many TRBV6-5 TRBD1
CASSPTGTGDQYF TGTGCCAGCAGTCCTACCGGGACAGGGGACCAGTACTTC TRBJ2-7 few TRBV3-1 TRBD1
CASSSGTAATGELFF TGTGCCAGCAGCTCCGGGACAGCGGCCACCGGGGAGCTGTTTTTT TRBJ2-2 many TRBV7-9 TRBD1
CASSSLSANYGYTF TGTGCCAGCAGTTCCCTTTCTGCTAACTATGGCTACACCTTC TRBJ1-2 many TRBV12-3/TRBV12-4 NA
CASSLGSGTEAVF TGTGCCAGCAGCTTAGGTTCAGGGACTGAAGCTGTCTTT TRBJ1-1 NA TRBV13 NA